This TCR beta chain was identified during a study of patients and donors after allogeneic stem cell transplantation. Germline loops: CDR1 ENHRY, CDR2 SYGVKD. The V segment lost 8 bases and the J segment 1 base; nucleotides outside the gene matches: 4. The CDR3 runs 14 residues. TCRdb reanalysed the RT-PCR reads using MiXCR and keeps one entry per CDR3 protein. The sample has over 150,000 distinct CDR3 sequences; roughly 31% are singletons. This clonotype was observed a handful of times. The chain links TRBV10-3 to TRBJ2-7, with 11 bases aligning to TRBD2. Sequenced material: blood, either unsorted or a sorted T cell fraction (not recorded which). The sequence was collected from a human donor who was either an allogeneic HSCT recipient or a stem cell or donor lymphocyte infusion donor (not recorded which). It is not recorded whose cells these are; they may come from a transplant donor. CDR3 bases: TGTGCCATCGCGGGACTAGCGGAGTCCTACGAGCAGTACTTC. Its protein product is CAIAGLAESYEQYF.